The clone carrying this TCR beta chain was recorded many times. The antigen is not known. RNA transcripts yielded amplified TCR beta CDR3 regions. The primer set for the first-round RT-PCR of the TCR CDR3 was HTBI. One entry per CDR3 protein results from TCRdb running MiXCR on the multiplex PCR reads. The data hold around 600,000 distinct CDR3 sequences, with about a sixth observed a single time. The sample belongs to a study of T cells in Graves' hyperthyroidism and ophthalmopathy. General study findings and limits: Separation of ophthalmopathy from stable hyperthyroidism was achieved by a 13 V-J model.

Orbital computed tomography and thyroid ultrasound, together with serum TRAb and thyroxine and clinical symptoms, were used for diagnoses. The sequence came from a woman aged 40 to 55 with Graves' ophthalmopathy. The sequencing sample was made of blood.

DNA for the CDR3: TGTGCCAGCAGTGAAGCATGGGGATACGAGACCCAGTACTTC. This codes for CASSEAWGYETQYF. V is TRBV2 and J is TRBJ2-5; D uncertain. CDR1 is SNHLY, CDR2 FYNNEI, per germline. Trimming shortened V by 0 bases and J by 5 bases, and 10 bases separated the two germline ends. CDR3 length: 14 amino acids.